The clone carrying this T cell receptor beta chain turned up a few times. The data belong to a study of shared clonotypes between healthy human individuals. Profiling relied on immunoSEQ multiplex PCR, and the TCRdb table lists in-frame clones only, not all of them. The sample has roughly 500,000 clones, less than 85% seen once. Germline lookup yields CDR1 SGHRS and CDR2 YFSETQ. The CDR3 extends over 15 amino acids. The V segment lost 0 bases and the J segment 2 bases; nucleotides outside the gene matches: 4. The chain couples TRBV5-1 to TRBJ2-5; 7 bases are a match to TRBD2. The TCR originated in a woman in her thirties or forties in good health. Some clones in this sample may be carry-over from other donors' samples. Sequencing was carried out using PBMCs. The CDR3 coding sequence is TGCGCCAGCAGCTTGGTTCTAGCGGATCAAGAGACCCAGTACTTC. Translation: CASSLVLADQETQYF. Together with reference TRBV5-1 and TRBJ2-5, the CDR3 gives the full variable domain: KAGVTQTPRYLIKTRGQQVTLSCSPISGHRSVSWYQQTPGQGLQFLFEYFSETQRNKGNFPGRFSGRQFSNSRSEMNVSTLELGDSALYLCASSLVLADQETQYFGPGTRLLVL.